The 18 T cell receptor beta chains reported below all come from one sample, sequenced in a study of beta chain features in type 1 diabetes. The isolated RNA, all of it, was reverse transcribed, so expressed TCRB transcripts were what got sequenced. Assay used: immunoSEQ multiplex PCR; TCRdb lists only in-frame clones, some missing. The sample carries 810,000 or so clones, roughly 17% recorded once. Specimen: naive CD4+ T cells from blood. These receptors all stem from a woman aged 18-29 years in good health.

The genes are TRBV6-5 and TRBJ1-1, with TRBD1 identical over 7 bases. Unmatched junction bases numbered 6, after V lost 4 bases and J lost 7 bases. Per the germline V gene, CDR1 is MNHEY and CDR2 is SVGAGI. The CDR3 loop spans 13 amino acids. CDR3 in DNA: TGTGCCAGCAGTTCTTACCGGGACAGTGAAGCTTTCTTT. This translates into CASSSYRDSEAFF.

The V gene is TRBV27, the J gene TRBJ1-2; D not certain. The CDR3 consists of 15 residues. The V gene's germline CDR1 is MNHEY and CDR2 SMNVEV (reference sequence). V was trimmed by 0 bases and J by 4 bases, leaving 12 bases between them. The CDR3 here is CASSLSGPQSYGYTF. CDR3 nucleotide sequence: TGTGCCAGCAGTTTATCGGGTCCCCAGAGCTATGGCTACACCTTC.

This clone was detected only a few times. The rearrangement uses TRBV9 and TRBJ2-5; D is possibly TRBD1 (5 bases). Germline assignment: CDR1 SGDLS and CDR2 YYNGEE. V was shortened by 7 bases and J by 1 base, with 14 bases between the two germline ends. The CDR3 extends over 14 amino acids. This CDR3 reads CASSSHGAQETQYF. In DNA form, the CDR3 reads TGTGCCAGCTCCAGTCATGGGGCCCAAGAGACCCAGTACTTC.

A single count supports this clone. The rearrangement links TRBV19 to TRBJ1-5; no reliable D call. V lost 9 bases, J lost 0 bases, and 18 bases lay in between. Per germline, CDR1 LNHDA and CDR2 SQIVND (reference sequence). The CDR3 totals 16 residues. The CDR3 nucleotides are TGTGCCAGCACACGGAGACTGGGGTATAGCAATCAGCCCCAGCATTTT. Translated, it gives CASTRRLGYSNQPQHF.

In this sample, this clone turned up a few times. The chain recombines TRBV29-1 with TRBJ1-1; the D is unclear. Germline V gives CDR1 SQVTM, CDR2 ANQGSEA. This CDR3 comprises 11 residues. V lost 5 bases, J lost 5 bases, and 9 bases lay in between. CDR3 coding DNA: TGCAGCGTTACTTTTGAGACTGAAGCTTTCTTT. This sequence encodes CSVTFETEAFF.

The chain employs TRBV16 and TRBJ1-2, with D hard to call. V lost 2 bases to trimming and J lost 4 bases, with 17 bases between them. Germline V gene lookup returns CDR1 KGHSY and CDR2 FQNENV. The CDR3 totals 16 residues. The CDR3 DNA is TGTGCCAGCAGCCAAGAACCTCTAACTGGCGGCTATGGCTACACCTTC. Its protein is CASSQEPLTGGYGYTF.

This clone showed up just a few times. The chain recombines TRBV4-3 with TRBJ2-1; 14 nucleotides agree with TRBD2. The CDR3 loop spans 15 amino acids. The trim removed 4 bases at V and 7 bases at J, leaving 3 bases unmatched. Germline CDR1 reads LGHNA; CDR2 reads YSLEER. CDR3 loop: CASSPGLAGENEQFF. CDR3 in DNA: TGCGCCAGCAGCCCGGGACTAGCGGGGGAAAATGAGCAGTTCTTC.

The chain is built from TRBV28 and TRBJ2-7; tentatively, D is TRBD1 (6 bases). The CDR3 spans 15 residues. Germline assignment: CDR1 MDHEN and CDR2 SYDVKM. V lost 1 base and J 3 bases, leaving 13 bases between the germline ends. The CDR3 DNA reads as TGTGCCAGCAGTTTATTCCGGGACACACACTACGAGCAGTACTTC. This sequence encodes CASSLFRDTHYEQYF.

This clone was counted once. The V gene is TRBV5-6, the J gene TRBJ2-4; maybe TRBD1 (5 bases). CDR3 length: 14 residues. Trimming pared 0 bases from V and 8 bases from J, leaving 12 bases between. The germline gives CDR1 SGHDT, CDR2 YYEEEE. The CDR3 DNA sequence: TGTGCCAGCAGCTTGGGACAGCACACGGACATTCAGTACTTC. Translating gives CASSLGQHTDIQYF. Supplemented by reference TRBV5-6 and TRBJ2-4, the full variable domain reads DAGVTQSPTHLIKTRGQQVTLRCSPKSGHDTVSWYQQALGQGPQFIFQYYEEEERQRGNFPDRFSGHQFPNYSSELNVNALLLGDSALYLCASSLGQHTDIQYFGAGTRLSVL.

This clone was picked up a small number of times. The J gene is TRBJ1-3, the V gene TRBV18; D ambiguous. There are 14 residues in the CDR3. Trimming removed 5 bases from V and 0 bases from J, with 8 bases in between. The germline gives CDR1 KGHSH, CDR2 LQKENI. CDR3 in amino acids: CASSRDYSGNTIYF. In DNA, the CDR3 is TGTGCCAGCTCAAGGGATTACTCTGGAAACACCATATATTTT.

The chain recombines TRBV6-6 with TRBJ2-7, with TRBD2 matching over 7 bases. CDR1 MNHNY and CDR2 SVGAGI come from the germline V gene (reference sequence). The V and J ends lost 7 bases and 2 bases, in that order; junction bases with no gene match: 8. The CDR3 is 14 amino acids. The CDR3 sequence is CASTNGRGAYEQYF. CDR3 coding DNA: TGTGCCAGCACCAACGGCCGGGGGGCCTACGAGCAGTACTTC.

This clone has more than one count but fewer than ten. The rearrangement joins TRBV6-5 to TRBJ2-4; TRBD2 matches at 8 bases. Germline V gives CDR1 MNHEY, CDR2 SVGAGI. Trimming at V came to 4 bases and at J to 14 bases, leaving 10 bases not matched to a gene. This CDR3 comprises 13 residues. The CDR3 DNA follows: TGTGCCAGCAGTTCCTTACTAGCGGAGAGGGAGTACTTC. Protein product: CASSSLLAEREYF.

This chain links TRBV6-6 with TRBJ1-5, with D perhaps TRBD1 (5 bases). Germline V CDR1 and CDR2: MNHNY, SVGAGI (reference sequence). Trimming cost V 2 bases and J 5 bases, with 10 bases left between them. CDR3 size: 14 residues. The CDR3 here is CASSYRGGDQPQHF. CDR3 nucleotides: TGTGCCAGCAGTTACAGGGGAGGGGATCAGCCCCAGCATTTT.

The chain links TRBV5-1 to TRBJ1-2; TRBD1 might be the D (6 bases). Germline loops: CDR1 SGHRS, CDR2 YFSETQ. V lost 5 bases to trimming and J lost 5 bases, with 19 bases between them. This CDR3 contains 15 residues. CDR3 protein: CASRPTAGAGYGYTF. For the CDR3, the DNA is TGCGCCAGCAGACCAACCGCGGGGGCAGGGTATGGCTACACCTTC.

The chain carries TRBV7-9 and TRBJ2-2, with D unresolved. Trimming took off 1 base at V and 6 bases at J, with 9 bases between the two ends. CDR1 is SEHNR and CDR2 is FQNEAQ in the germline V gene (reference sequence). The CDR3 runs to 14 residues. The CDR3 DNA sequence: TGTGCCAGCAGCTTAGTATCGGGCTCCGGGGAGCTGTTTTTT. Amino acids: CASSLVSGSGELFF.

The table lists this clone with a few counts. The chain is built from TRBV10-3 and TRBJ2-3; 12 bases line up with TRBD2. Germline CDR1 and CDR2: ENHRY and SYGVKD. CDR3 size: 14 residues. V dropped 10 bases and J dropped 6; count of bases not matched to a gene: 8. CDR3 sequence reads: CASKTSGSGDTQYF. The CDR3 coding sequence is TGTGCCAGCAAGACTAGCGGGAGTGGGGATACGCAGTATTTT.

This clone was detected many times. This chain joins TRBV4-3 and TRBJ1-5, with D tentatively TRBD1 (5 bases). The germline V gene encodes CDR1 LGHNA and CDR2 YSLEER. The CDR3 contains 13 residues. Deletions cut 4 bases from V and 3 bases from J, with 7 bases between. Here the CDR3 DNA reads TGCGCCAGCAGCCCAGGGTTCAATCAGCCCCAGCATTTT. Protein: CASSPGFNQPQHF.

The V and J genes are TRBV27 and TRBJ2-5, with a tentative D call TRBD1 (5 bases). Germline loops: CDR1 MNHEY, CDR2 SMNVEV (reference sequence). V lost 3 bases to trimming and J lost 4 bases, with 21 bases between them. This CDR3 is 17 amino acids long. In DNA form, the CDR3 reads TGTGCCAGCAGTTTTAATCCAGGGCCGGCTTACTCAGAGACCCAGTACTTC. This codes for CASSFNPGPAYSETQYF.